A selection of T cell receptor beta chains follows, all from one sample in a study of cytomegalovirus exposure and HLA in healthy donors. Assay: immunoSEQ multiplex PCR; the TCRdb copy retains only in-frame clones and omits some. The sample holds tens of thousands of clones, roughly 76% seen once. The source material was PBMCs. The receptor set was obtained from a woman between 25 and 40 years old in good health and CMV-seronegative. The CDR3 runs from the conserved cysteine through the conserved F or W. D genes are given only for firm matches. Clone size is given for some rows only: seen once, a few or many times, or a class if the clone is expanded.

D gene: TRBD1
clone size: NA
V gene: TRBV27
J gene: TRBJ1-6
CDR3 protein: CASSLYAPDRVMGPRSPLHF
CDR3 DNA: TGTGCCAGCAGTTTATACGCCCCAGACAGGGTAATGGGGCCGAGATCACCCCTCCACTTT

D gene: TRBD1
clone size: NA
V gene: TRBV27
J gene: TRBJ1-6
CDR3 protein: CASTLTGGNSPLHF
CDR3 DNA: TGTGCCAGCACCCTGACAGGGGGTAATTCACCCCTCCACTTT

D gene: NA
clone size: NA
V gene: TRBV25-1
J gene: TRBJ2-3
CDR3 protein: CASTPKEGERWPDTQYF
CDR3 DNA: TGTGCCAGCACCCCAAAAGAGGGGGAGCGATGGCCAGATACGCAGTATTTT

D gene: TRBD1
clone size: NA
V gene: TRBV28
J gene: TRBJ2-6
CDR3 protein: CATNRDRGSSGANVLTF
CDR3 DNA: TGTGCCACCAACCGGGACAGGGGGAGCTCTGGGGCCAACGTCCTGACTTTC

D gene: NA
clone size: NA
V gene: TRBV19
J gene: TRBJ1-5
CDR3 protein: CASSKTQVGAQSNQPQHF
CDR3 DNA: TGTGCCAGTAGTAAAACACAGGTGGGGGCGCAAAGCAATCAGCCCCAGCATTTT

D gene: NA
clone size: NA
V gene: TRBV27
J gene: TRBJ1-5
CDR3 protein: CASSPRGWGWGQPQHF
CDR3 DNA: TGTGCCAGCAGCCCGAGAGGGTGGGGTTGGGGTCAGCCCCAGCATTTT

D gene: NA
clone size: NA
V gene: TRBV28
J gene: TRBJ1-2
CDR3 protein: CASRQISPRGYGYTF
CDR3 DNA: TGTGCCAGCAGGCAAATATCCCCCCGAGGCTATGGCTACACCTTC

D gene: NA
clone size: NA
V gene: TRBV4-1
J gene: TRBJ1-1
CDR3 protein: CASSQASGALRAEAFF
CDR3 DNA: TGCGCCAGCAGCCAAGCATCAGGGGCATTGAGGGCTGAAGCTTTCTTT

D gene: TRBD2
clone size: NA
V gene: TRBV2
J gene: TRBJ2-3
CDR3 protein: CASNPGGASTDTQYF
CDR3 DNA: TGTGCCAGCAACCCGGGAGGGGCGAGTACAGATACGCAGTATTTT

D gene: NA
clone size: NA
V gene: TRBV29-1
J gene: TRBJ1-1
CDR3 protein: CSVGGEEFRAFF
CDR3 DNA: TGCAGCGTTGGTGGGGAGGAATTCAGGGCTTTCTTT

D gene: NA
clone size: few
V gene: TRBV5-1
J gene: TRBJ1-1
CDR3 protein: CASSWGQNTEAFF
CDR3 DNA: TGCGCCAGCAGCTGGGGACAGAACACTGAAGCTTTCTTT

D gene: NA
clone size: few
V gene: TRBV11-2
J gene: TRBJ1-4
CDR3 protein: CASSLVAGGLFF
CDR3 DNA: TGTGCCAGCAGCTTAGTAGCAGGAGGGCTGTTTTTT

D gene: NA
clone size: NA
V gene: TRBV9
J gene: TRBJ1-4
CDR3 protein: CASSFATYNRMPEGFF
CDR3 DNA: TGTGCCAGCAGCTTTGCCACCTACAATCGGATGCCTGAGGGCTTTTTT

D gene: NA
clone size: once
V gene: TRBV7-2
J gene: TRBJ2-3
CDR3 protein: CANGGPAGGSPTDTQYF
CDR3 DNA: TGTGCCAACGGGGGCCCCGCTGGCGGGAGTCCCACAGATACGCAGTATTTT

D gene: TRBD1
clone size: NA
V gene: TRBV4-1
J gene: TRBJ2-7
CDR3 protein: CASSQGGGTGAYEQYF
CDR3 DNA: TGCGCCAGCAGCCAAGGGGGGGGGACAGGGGCCTACGAGCAGTACTTC

D gene: TRBD1
clone size: NA
V gene: TRBV19
J gene: TRBJ1-6
CDR3 protein: CASVDRWGSPLHF
CDR3 DNA: TGTGCCAGTGTGGACAGGTGGGGTTCACCCCTCCACTTT

D gene: TRBD1
clone size: NA
V gene: TRBV30
J gene: TRBJ2-1
CDR3 protein: CAWNRDRSSNEQFF
CDR3 DNA: TGTGCCTGGAACCGGGACAGGAGTTCCAATGAGCAGTTCTTC

D gene: TRBD1
clone size: NA
V gene: TRBV9
J gene: TRBJ2-7
CDR3 protein: CASSIHVGGGSYEQYF
CDR3 DNA: TGTGCCAGCAGCATACATGTAGGGGGCGGGTCCTACGAGCAGTACTTC

D gene: NA
clone size: NA
V gene: TRBV18
J gene: TRBJ1-5
CDR3 protein: CASSFRALDQPQHF
CDR3 DNA: TGTGCCAGCTCTTTCAGGGCGCTGGATCAGCCCCAGCATTTT

D gene: TRBD1
clone size: NA
V gene: TRBV28
J gene: TRBJ2-3
CDR3 protein: CASSSEGRGILTDTQYF
CDR3 DNA: TGTGCCAGCAGCTCCGAAGGCAGGGGGATTTTAACAGATACGCAGTATTTT

D gene: TRBD2
clone size: once
V gene: TRBV19
J gene: TRBJ2-7
CDR3 protein: CASSIRGGEQYF
CDR3 DNA: TGTGCCAGTAGTATCCGGGGGGGCGAGCAGTACTTC

D gene: TRBD1
clone size: NA
V gene: TRBV15
J gene: TRBJ2-7
CDR3 protein: CATSRVETGGLDPDDEQYF
CDR3 DNA: TGTGCCACCAGCAGAGTGGAGACAGGGGGCCTGGATCCCGACGACGAGCAGTACTTC

D gene: TRBD1
clone size: NA
V gene: TRBV10-1
J gene: TRBJ2-1
CDR3 protein: CASSGGTGSINEQFF
CDR3 DNA: TGCGCCAGCAGTGGGGGGACAGGTTCCATCAATGAGCAGTTCTTC

D gene: NA
clone size: NA
V gene: TRBV6-1
J gene: TRBJ2-7
CDR3 protein: CASSESGAPYEQYF
CDR3 DNA: TGTGCCAGCAGTGAATCAGGGGCCCCCTACGAGCAGTACTTC

D gene: TRBD1
clone size: NA
V gene: TRBV15
J gene: TRBJ2-1
CDR3 protein: CATSKYRGGSYNEQFF
CDR3 DNA: TGTGCCACCAGCAAGTACAGGGGCGGCTCCTACAATGAGCAGTTCTTC

D gene: TRBD1
clone size: NA
V gene: TRBV28
J gene: TRBJ1-6
CDR3 protein: CASSSLKPGTGYNSPLHF
CDR3 DNA: TGTGCCAGCAGTTCACTAAAACCCGGGACAGGGTATAATTCACCCCTCCACTTT

D gene: NA
clone size: NA
V gene: TRBV21-1
J gene: TRBJ1-1
CDR3 protein: CASSKAAGGCTEAFF
CDR3 DNA: TGTGCCAGCAGCAAGGCAGCAGGGGGGTGCACTGAAGCTTTCTTT

D gene: NA
clone size: NA
V gene: TRBV18
J gene: TRBJ2-7
CDR3 protein: CASSPKAGGRSYEQYF
CDR3 DNA: TGTGCCAGCTCACCTAAAGCAGGGGGGCGATCCTACGAGCAGTACTTC

D gene: TRBD1
clone size: NA
V gene: TRBV5-5
J gene: TRBJ1-1
CDR3 protein: CASSLAYYGTVNTEAFF
CDR3 DNA: TGTGCCAGCAGCTTAGCCTACTACGGGACAGTGAACACTGAAGCTTTCTTT

D gene: NA
clone size: NA
V gene: TRBV7-8
J gene: TRBJ2-7
CDR3 protein: CASSRREAYEQYF
CDR3 DNA: TGTGCCAGCAGCAGAAGGGAGGCCTACGAGCAGTACTTC

D gene: NA
clone size: NA
V gene: TRBV30
J gene: TRBJ1-2
CDR3 protein: CAWTAGSGYTF
CDR3 DNA: TGTGCCTGGACAGCCGGGAGTGGCTACACCTTC

D gene: TRBD1
clone size: few
V gene: TRBV5-1
J gene: TRBJ2-7
CDR3 protein: CASNPGTGWGYEQYF
CDR3 DNA: TGCGCCAGCAACCCCGGGACAGGTTGGGGCTACGAGCAGTACTTC

D gene: TRBD2
clone size: NA
V gene: TRBV29-1
J gene: TRBJ2-5
CDR3 protein: CSVEWTSGTQETQYF
CDR3 DNA: TGCAGCGTTGAATGGACTAGCGGGACCCAAGAGACCCAGTACTTC

D gene: NA
clone size: NA
V gene: TRBV28
J gene: TRBJ1-1
CDR3 protein: CASSSHRVRTEAFF
CDR3 DNA: TGTGCCAGCAGTTCGCACAGGGTGCGTACTGAAGCTTTCTTT

D gene: TRBD1
clone size: NA
V gene: TRBV2
J gene: TRBJ1-2
CDR3 protein: CASSEETGRVYLGYTF
CDR3 DNA: TGTGCCAGCAGTGAAGAGACAGGGCGTGTGTATCTGGGCTACACCTTC

D gene: TRBD2
clone size: NA
V gene: TRBV5-1
J gene: TRBJ2-3
CDR3 protein: CASSLAASGAGGADTQYF
CDR3 DNA: TGCGCCAGCAGCTTGGCAGCTAGCGGGGCCGGGGGGGCAGATACGCAGTATTTT

D gene: NA
clone size: NA
V gene: TRBV10-1
J gene: TRBJ1-1
CDR3 protein: CASSEIKGDTAFF
CDR3 DNA: TGCGCCAGCAGTGAGATAAAGGGGGATACGGCTTTCTTT

D gene: NA
clone size: NA
V gene: TRBV9
J gene: TRBJ1-1
CDR3 protein: CASSTTSVNTEAFF
CDR3 DNA: TGTGCCAGCAGCACCACCTCGGTGAACACTGAAGCTTTCTTT

D gene: NA
clone size: NA
V gene: TRBV9
J gene: TRBJ2-3
CDR3 protein: CASNRQGSTDTQYF
CDR3 DNA: TGTGCCAGCAACCGACAAGGTAGCACAGATACGCAGTATTTT

D gene: NA
clone size: NA
V gene: TRBV18
J gene: TRBJ2-1
CDR3 protein: CASSPRTNEQFF
CDR3 DNA: TGTGCCAGCTCACCGCGGACTAATGAGCAGTTCTTC

D gene: NA
clone size: NA
V gene: TRBV28
J gene: TRBJ2-7
CDR3 protein: CASLTSVGAYEQYF
CDR3 DNA: TGTGCCAGCCTTACCAGTGTAGGGGCCTACGAGCAGTACTTC

D gene: NA
clone size: NA
V gene: TRBV30
J gene: TRBJ2-5
CDR3 protein: CAWRGGWETQYF
CDR3 DNA: TGTGCCTGGAGGGGGGGTTGGGAGACCCAGTACTTC

D gene: NA
clone size: NA
V gene: TRBV7-6
J gene: TRBJ1-1
CDR3 protein: CASSLDGTGWDTEAFF
CDR3 DNA: TGTGCCAGCAGCTTAGACGGCACAGGGTGGGACACTGAAGCTTTCTTT